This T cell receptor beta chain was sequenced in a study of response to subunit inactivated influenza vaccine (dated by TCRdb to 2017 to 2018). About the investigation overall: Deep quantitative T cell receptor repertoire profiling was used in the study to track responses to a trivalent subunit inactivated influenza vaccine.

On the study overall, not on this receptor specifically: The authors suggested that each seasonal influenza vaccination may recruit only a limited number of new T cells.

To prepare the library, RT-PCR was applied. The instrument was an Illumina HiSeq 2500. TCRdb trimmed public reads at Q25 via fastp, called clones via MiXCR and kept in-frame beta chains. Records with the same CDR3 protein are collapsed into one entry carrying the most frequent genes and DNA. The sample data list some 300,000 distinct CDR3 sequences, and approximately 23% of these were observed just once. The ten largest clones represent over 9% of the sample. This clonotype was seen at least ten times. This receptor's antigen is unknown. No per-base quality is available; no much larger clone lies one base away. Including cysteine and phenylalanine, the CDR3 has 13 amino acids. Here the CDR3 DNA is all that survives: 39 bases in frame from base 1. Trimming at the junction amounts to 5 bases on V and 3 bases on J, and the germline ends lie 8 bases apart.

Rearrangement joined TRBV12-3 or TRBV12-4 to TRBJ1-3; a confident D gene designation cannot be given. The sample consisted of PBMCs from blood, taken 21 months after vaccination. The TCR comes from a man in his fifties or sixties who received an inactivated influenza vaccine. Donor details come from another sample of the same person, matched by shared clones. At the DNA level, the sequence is TGTGCCAGCAGTAGAGCGAGTGGAAACACCATATATTTT. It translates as CASSRASGNTIYF.